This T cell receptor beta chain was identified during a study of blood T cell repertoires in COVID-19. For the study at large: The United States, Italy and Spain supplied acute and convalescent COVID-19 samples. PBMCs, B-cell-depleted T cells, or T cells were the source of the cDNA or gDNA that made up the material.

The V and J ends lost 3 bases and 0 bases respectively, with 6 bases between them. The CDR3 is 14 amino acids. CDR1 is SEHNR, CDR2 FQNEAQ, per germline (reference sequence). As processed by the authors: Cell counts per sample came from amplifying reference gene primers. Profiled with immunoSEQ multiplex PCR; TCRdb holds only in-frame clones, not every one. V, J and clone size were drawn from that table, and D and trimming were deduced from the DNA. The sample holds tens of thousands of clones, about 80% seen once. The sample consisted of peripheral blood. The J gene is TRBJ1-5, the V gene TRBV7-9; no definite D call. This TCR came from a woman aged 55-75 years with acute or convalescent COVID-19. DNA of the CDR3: TGTGCCAGCAGCTTGATAGATAGCAATCAGCCCCAGCATTTT. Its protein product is CASSLIDSNQPQHF.